The 29 T cell receptor beta chains in this list originate from one sample, sequenced in a study of shared clonotypes between healthy human individuals. Repertoires were generated with immunoSEQ multiplex PCR, while TCRdb's copy carries only in-frame clones and drops some. Here the sample spans about 2.2 million clones, around 93% being singletons. Selected positively for CCR7 and CD45RO-negative, naive CD8 cells excluded terminally differentiated effector memory CD45RA+ cells. Specimen: naive CD8+ T cells from PBMCs. The source of these receptors is a man between 18 and 29 years old in good health. Some clones in this sample may be carry-over from other donors' samples.

For this clone: The sample has other DNA sequences that encode this CDR3 too. V and J are TRBV7-9 and TRBJ2-7; D remains ambiguous. This CDR3 is built from 12 residues. V was cut by 1 base and J by 3 bases, with 4 bases left in between. Looked up from germline, CDR1 is SEHNR and CDR2 is FQNEAQ (reference sequence). The CDR3 DNA follows: TGTGCCAGCAGCTTAGGGGACTACGAGCAGTACTTC. Translated: CASSLGDYEQYF.

This chain joins TRBV7-2 and TRBJ2-3; no clear D. V shed 4 bases and J shed 2 bases, with 16 bases lying between them. CDR1 is SGHTA and CDR2 is FQGNSA in the germline V gene. The CDR3 loop spans 16 amino acids. DNA of the CDR3: TGTGCCAGCAGCTCAGACTCCGCTATCTCCACAGATACGCAGTATTTT. It specifies CASSSDSAISTDTQYF.

This chain uses TRBV27 with TRBJ1-1; 9 nucleotides line up with TRBD1. Germline V gene lookup returns CDR1 MNHEY and CDR2 SMNVEV (reference sequence). The CDR3 contains 14 residues. Trimming cost V 4 bases and J 6 bases; bases outside gene matches: 6. The CDR3 DNA is TGTGCCAGCAGTTCACAGGGGGCTCATCCTGAAGCTTTCTTT. Encoded protein: CASSSQGAHPEAFF.

DNA of the CDR3: TGTGCCAGCAGCTTAGAGTTGAGGCTGAACACCGGGGAGCTGTTTTTT. It encodes CASSLELRLNTGELFF. The chain carries TRBV11-2 and TRBJ2-2, with no clear D. Trimming took 0 bases from V and 1 from J, leaving 9 bases between them. Germline CDR1 and CDR2: SGHAT and FQNNGV. This CDR3 has 16 residues. Full variable domain (missing parts from reference TRBV11-2 and TRBJ2-2): EAGVAQSPRYKIIEKRQSVAFWCNPISGHATLYWYQQILGQGPKLLIQFQNNGVVDDSQLPKDRFSAERLKGVDSTLKIQPAKLEDSAVYLCASSLELRLNTGELFFGEGSRLTVL.

The chain combines TRBV5-1 with TRBJ2-3, with unresolved D. V lost 1 base, J lost 3 bases, and 18 bases lay in between. The CDR3 is 17 residues long. Germline V gives CDR1 SGHRS, CDR2 YFSETQ. CDR3 bases: TGCGCCAGCAGCTTGAATCGTCGTGCAGGAGAAACAGATACGCAGTATTTT. Translated: CASSLNRRAGETDTQYF.

The genes are TRBV7-9 and TRBJ1-4; unclear D gene. The CDR3 is 14 residues long. The V gene's germline CDR1 is SEHNR and CDR2 FQNEAQ (reference sequence). Trimming pared 1 base from V and 5 bases from J, leaving 8 bases between. The CDR3 region has the DNA TGTGCCAGCAGCTTAGTCTCTAGAAATGAAAAACTGTTTTTT. Protein product: CASSLVSRNEKLFF.

J is TRBJ2-1 and V is TRBV30, with 10 nucleotides matching TRBD2. Trimming removed 3 bases from V and 0 bases from J; junction bases left unmatched: 17. The CDR3 consists of 20 residues. Germline lookup yields CDR1 GTSNPN and CDR2 SVGIG (reference sequence). The CDR3 loop is CAWRRGGGTSAVRSYNEQFF. DNA of the CDR3: TGTGCCTGGAGGCGGGGGGGCGGGACTAGCGCTGTACGCTCCTACAATGAGCAGTTCTTC.

The chain employs TRBV29-1 and TRBJ2-7; a weak D match, TRBD2 (5 bases). CDR1 is SQVTM and CDR2 is ANQGSEA in the germline V gene. V was cut by 4 bases and J by 2 bases, with 9 bases left in between. The CDR3 length is 12 residues. The CDR3 here is CSVAEDAYEQYF. In DNA, the CDR3 is TGCAGCGTTGCGGAGGACGCCTACGAGCAGTACTTC.

The V call is TRBV7-2, the J call TRBJ2-1; D unresolved. Between the trimmed V and J ends, which lost 1 base and 5 bases, there was a span of 15 bases. The CDR3 covers 16 residues. Germline V gene lookup returns CDR1 SGHTA and CDR2 FQGNSA. The CDR3 here is CASSLVVSYTNNEQFF. The CDR3 coding sequence is TGTGCCAGCAGCTTAGTGGTGTCTTACACCAACAATGAGCAGTTCTTC.

The V and J genes are TRBV9 and TRBJ2-3, with D maybe TRBD2 (6 bases). Between the trimmed V and J ends, which lost 0 bases and 1 base, there was a span of 9 bases. Germline V gene lookup returns CDR1 SGDLS and CDR2 YYNGEE. There are 15 residues in the CDR3. CDR3 residues: CASSVVADGTDTQYF. The CDR3 DNA reads as TGTGCCAGCAGCGTAGTAGCGGATGGCACAGATACGCAGTATTTT. The variable domain in full, with the rest retrieved from reference TRBV9 and TRBJ2-3, is DSGVTQTPKHLITATGQRVTLRCSPRSGDLSVYWYQQSLDQGLQFLIQYYNGEERAKGNILERFSAQQFPDLHSELNLSSLELGDSALYFCASSVVADGTDTQYFGPGTRLTVL.

The V and J genes are TRBV4-1 and TRBJ2-7; D unclear. The CDR3 is 13 residues long. Per the germline V gene, CDR1 is MGHRA and CDR2 is YSYEKL. Trimming took off 1 base at V and 6 bases at J, with 10 bases between the two ends. CDR3 residues: CASSQVMWSEQYF. The CDR3 bases are TGCGCCAGCAGCCAAGTGATGTGGTCCGAGCAGTACTTC.

The V gene is TRBV5-1, the J gene TRBJ2-7; D may be TRBD1 (5 bases). Trimming took off 4 bases at V and 2 bases at J, with 10 bases between the two ends. Germline V CDR1 and CDR2: SGHRS, YFSETQ. This CDR3 spans 13 amino acids. The CDR3 sequence is CASSPDMPYEQYF. The DNA for the CDR3 is TGCGCCAGCAGCCCGGACATGCCCTACGAGCAGTACTTC.

The V and J genes are TRBV11-3 and TRBJ2-5; 11 bases align to TRBD1. There are 15 residues in the CDR3. The J segment lost 2 bases and the V segment lost 4 bases, leaving 3 bases of the junction unmatched. Germline V gene lookup returns CDR1 SGHNT and CDR2 YENEEA. The CDR3 reads CASSYGTGGQETQYF. In DNA form, the CDR3 reads TGTGCCAGCAGCTACGGGACAGGGGGACAAGAGACCCAGTACTTC. The full variable domain, with the rest looked up from reference TRBV11-3 and TRBJ2-5, is EAGVVQSPRYKIIEKKQPVAFWCNPISGHNTLYWYLQNLGQGPELLIRYENEEAVDDSQLPKDRFSAERLKGVDSTLKIQPAELGDSAVYLCASSYGTGGQETQYFGPGTRLLVL.

The rearrangement uses TRBV5-1 and TRBJ1-1; D not resolved. Trimming stripped 0 bases from V and 10 bases from J, with 10 bases between. Germline V lookup: CDR1 SGHRS, CDR2 YFSETQ. The CDR3 is made up of 12 amino acids. This CDR3 reads CASSLDARGAFF. CDR3 DNA: TGCGCCAGCAGCTTGGATGCGCGGGGAGCTTTCTTT. Based on the CDR3 plus reference TRBV5-1 and TRBJ1-1, the full variable domain is KAGVTQTPRYLIKTRGQQVTLSCSPISGHRSVSWYQQTPGQGLQFLFEYFSETQRNKGNFPGRFSGRQFSNSRSEMNVSTLELGDSALYLCASSLDARGAFFGQGTRLTVV.

This sequence joins TRBV7-9 and TRBJ2-7, with D tentatively TRBD2 (5 bases). Trimming took 5 bases from V and 6 from J, leaving 11 bases between them. Germline loops: CDR1 SEHNR, CDR2 FQNEAQ (reference sequence). The CDR3 covers 12 residues. CDR3 amino acids: CASSPQSGEQYF. The CDR3 DNA follows: TGTGCCAGCAGCCCGCAGAGCGGCGAGCAGTACTTC.

The rearrangement uses TRBV27 and TRBJ1-2, with D possibly TRBD1 on 6 matching bases. Between the trimmed V and J ends, which lost 6 bases and 5 bases, there was a span of 31 bases. The CDR3 totals 19 residues. Germline CDR1 reads MNHEY; CDR2 reads SMNVEV (reference sequence). CDR3 DNA sequence: TGTGCCAGCAGATTTATGGGGTATGGGACAAGACCCAATTGGTATGGCTACACCTTC. It is translated as CASRFMGYGTRPNWYGYTF.

The chain couples TRBV6-6 to TRBJ1-2; 7 nucleotides match TRBD1. The CDR3 is 15 amino acids. V shed 2 bases and J 3 bases; nucleotides not matched to a gene: 6. Germline V gene data show CDR1 as MNHNY and CDR2 as SVGAGI (reference sequence). The CDR3 reads CASSYKQGEDYGYTF. The CDR3 DNA follows: TGTGCCAGCAGTTACAAGCAGGGGGAAGACTATGGCTACACCTTC.

The chain uses TRBV28 and TRBJ2-3; D possibly corresponds to TRBD1 (5 bases). Germline V gene lookup returns CDR1 MDHEN and CDR2 SYDVKM. The V and J ends lost 8 bases and 0 bases respectively, with 15 bases between them. The CDR3 totals 15 residues. CDR3 sequence: CASAQGVASTDTQYF. Here the CDR3 DNA reads TGTGCCAGCGCACAAGGGGTAGCAAGCACAGATACGCAGTATTTT.

The chain joins TRBV7-9 to TRBJ2-2, with 12 nucleotides matching TRBD2. CDR1 SEHNR and CDR2 FQNEAQ come from the germline V gene (reference sequence). The CDR3 totals 19 residues. Trimming cost V 5 bases and J 2 bases; bases outside gene matches: 12. The CDR3 coding sequence is TGTGCCAGCAGCCCGCGGACTAGCGGGACCGGTAATAACACCGGGGAGCTGTTTTTT. Translating gives CASSPRTSGTGNNTGELFF.

This clone was observed once. Different DNA sequences within this sample yield the same CDR3. The V gene is TRBV19, the J gene TRBJ1-1; D gene unclear. Trimming removed 5 bases at V and 1 base at J, with 8 bases between. Per germline, CDR1 LNHDA and CDR2 SQIVND (reference sequence). The CDR3 is 13 amino acids. CDR3 region: CASSPFGNTEAFF. CDR3 nucleotides: TGTGCCAGTAGTCCTTTTGGGAACACTGAAGCTTTCTTT.

The chain links TRBV21-1 to TRBJ2-5; the D call in the table, TRBD2, was not verified against the DNA. TRBV21-1 is a pseudogene locus. The CDR3 length is 9 residues. CDR3 DNA sequence: TGTGCCAGTTCTCCGACCCAGTACTTC. As protein: CASSPTQYF.

The CDR3 loop reads CASSPSPGQGAYEQFF. The CDR3 DNA is TGTGCCAGCTCACCAAGTCCGGGACAGGGGGCGTATGAGCAGTTCTTC. The V call is TRBV18, the J call TRBJ2-1; 12 bases align to TRBD1. The germline V gene encodes CDR1 KGHSH and CDR2 LQKENI. With V trimmed by 2 bases and J by 8 bases, 7 bases remained unmatched. The CDR3 length is 16 residues.

This chain joins TRBV6-5 and TRBJ2-7; D gene ambiguous. Trimming stripped 0 bases from V and 1 base from J, with 13 bases between. The germline CDR1 and CDR2 sequences are MNHEY and SVGAGI. The CDR3 contains 16 residues. The CDR3 here is CASSYSDGLISYEQYF. The CDR3 DNA reads as TGTGCCAGCAGTTACTCGGACGGGCTAATTTCCTACGAGCAGTACTTC.

The CDR3 here is CASSTRANEKLFF. The CDR3 bases are TGTGCCAGCAGCACTCGGGCTAATGAAAAACTGTTTTTT. The rearrangement uses TRBV13 and TRBJ1-4, with D uncertain. The germline V gene encodes CDR1 PRHDT and CDR2 FYEKMQ (reference sequence). This CDR3 is built from 13 residues. The germline V and J ends were trimmed by 5 bases and 3 bases, with 7 bases remaining between them. The full variable domain, rest sourced from reference TRBV13 and TRBJ1-4, is AAGVIQSPRHLIKEKRETATLKCYPIPRHDTVYWYQQGPGQDPQFLISFYEKMQSDKGSIPDRFSAQQFSDYHSELNMSSLELGDSALYFCASSTRANEKLFFGSGTQLSVL.

The chain uses TRBV6-6 and TRBJ2-1, with a weak D call TRBD1 (5 bases). CDR1 is MNHNY and CDR2 is SVGAGI in the germline V gene (reference sequence). This CDR3 comprises 12 residues. The V gene lost 8 bases and the J gene lost 6 bases, with 11 bases spanning the gap. The CDR3 reads CASGFQGNEQFF. The CDR3 DNA sequence: TGTGCCAGCGGATTCCAGGGCAATGAGCAGTTCTTC.

This clone was detected only once. This chain uses TRBV15 with TRBJ1-5; D is ambiguous. The CDR3 extends over 16 amino acids. Germline CDR1 is LNHNV and CDR2 is YYDKDF (reference sequence). The V gene lost 1 base and the J gene lost 4 bases, with 14 bases spanning the gap. The DNA of the CDR3 is TGTGCCACCAGCAGAGGGCTTGGACTAGGGAATCAGCCCCAGCATTTT. It encodes CATSRGLGLGNQPQHF.

J is TRBJ1-1 and V is TRBV7-9; TRBD1 matches at 7 bases. The CDR3 loop spans 13 amino acids. CDR1 is SEHNR, CDR2 FQNEAQ, per germline (reference sequence). J lost 4 bases, V lost 5 bases, and 4 bases had no gene match. CDR3 residues: CASSRDSGTEAFF. The CDR3 DNA follows: TGTGCCAGCAGCCGGGACAGTGGCACTGAAGCTTTCTTT.

The rearrangement joins TRBV4-2 to TRBJ2-7, with D possibly called TRBD1 or TRBD2 (5 bases each). Germline CDR1 is LGHNA and CDR2 is YNFKEQ. The CDR3 is made up of 15 amino acids. Deletions cut 5 bases from V and 4 bases from J, with 18 bases between. The CDR3 DNA reads as TGTGCCAGCAGCGCCCGGGCAGGGACCTTATACGAGCAGTACTTC. Its protein product is CASSARAGTLYEQYF.

This chain uses TRBV2 with TRBJ2-5, with D uncertain. CDR3 length equals 13 residues. Per the germline V gene, CDR1 is SNHLY and CDR2 is FYNNEI. V gave up 3 bases and J gave up 4 bases, with 9 bases separating them. CDR3 loop: CASSDIAGETQYF. The CDR3 region has the DNA TGTGCCAGCAGTGATATAGCCGGAGAGACCCAGTACTTC.